Listed below are T cell receptor beta chains from one sample, sequenced in a study of blood T cells in healthy people across ages. TCRdb processed the 5' RACE reads anew with MiXCR; each CDR3 protein has one entry. The table includes hundreds of thousands of distinct CDR3 sequences, 25% to 35% detected once. The sample was blood. Receptors were obtained from a woman of 80 years or more in good health. CDR3s include the opening cysteine and the closing phenylalanine or tryptophan. D genes are given only for firm matches. The listing skips clone size in some rows; elsewhere it reads once, few, many or a size class.

J gene	V gene	D gene	clone size	CDR3 protein	CDR3 DNA
TRBJ2-5	TRBV29-1	.	.	CSVERGETQYF	TGCAGCGTTGAACGGGGTGAGACCCAGTACTTC
TRBJ2-7	TRBV6-6	TRBD2	.	CVSTGTSATYEQYF	TGTGTCAGCACCGGGACTAGCGCTACCTACGAGCAGTACTTC
TRBJ1-6	TRBV6-1	.	.	CASSERWAIDNSPLHF	TGTGCCAGCAGTGAAAGGTGGGCCATAGATAATTCACCCCTCCACTTT
TRBJ2-2	TRBV7-9	.	.	CASSTQTPTTGELFF	TGTGCCAGCAGCACACAGACCCCCACCACCGGGGAGCTGTTTTTT
TRBJ2-2	TRBV20-1	.	few	CSASGQAGELFF	TGCAGTGCTAGCGGACAAGCCGGGGAGCTGTTTTTT
TRBJ2-3	TRBV4-3	TRBD2	many	CASSLWTSGGYADTQYF	TGCGCCAGCAGCCTATGGACTAGCGGGGGGTATGCAGATACGCAGTATTTT
TRBJ2-1	TRBV6-1	TRBD1	.	CASREQTGGNEQFF	TGTGCCAGCAGGGAGCAGACAGGGGGCAATGAGCAGTTCTTC
TRBJ2-2	TRBV7-8	TRBD2	.	CASSLLGTSGPVGELFF	TGTGCCAGCAGCCTTTTAGGGACTAGCGGGCCAGTCGGGGAGCTGTTTTTT
TRBJ2-1	TRBV2	TRBD2	many	CASSEGRLATYNEQFF	TGTGCCAGCAGTGAAGGTCGACTAGCCACCTACAATGAGCAGTTCTTC
TRBJ2-5	TRBV3-1	TRBD1	many	CASSQDTGQGGETQYF	TGTGCCAGCAGCCAGGACACTGGACAGGGTGGAGAGACCCAGTACTTC
TRBJ2-1	TRBV6-5	.	many	CASSYSRSAGIKEQFF	TGTGCCAGCAGTTACTCGAGATCGGCAGGGATCAAAGAGCAGTTCTTC
TRBJ2-7	TRBV28	.	many	CASSFFRGEAYEQYF	TGTGCCAGCAGTTTCTTCAGGGGGGAGGCCTACGAGCAGTACTTC
TRBJ2-1	TRBV11-2	TRBD2	many	CASSLALAGGRGEQFF	TGTGCCAGCAGCTTAGCGCTAGCGGGGGGCAGAGGTGAGCAGTTCTTC
TRBJ1-5	TRBV7-2	.	.	CASSLEINQPQHF	TGTGCCAGCAGCTTAGAGATAAATCAGCCCCAGCATTTT
TRBJ2-3	TRBV27	.	many	CASSQRVTDTQYF	TGTGCCAGCAGCCAGCGGGTAACAGATACGCAGTATTTT
TRBJ2-1	TRBV5-1	TRBD1	many	CASSLGQGREQFF	TGCGCCAGCAGCCTAGGACAGGGCCGGGAGCAGTTCTTC
TRBJ1-6	TRBV5-1	TRBD1	many	CASRPGQGLSPLHF	TGCGCCAGCAGACCGGGACAGGGCCTATCACCCCTCCACTTT
TRBJ2-7	TRBV7-9	.	few	CASSPMAREQYF	TGTGCCAGCAGCCCTATGGCCCGCGAGCAGTACTTC
TRBJ2-7	TRBV6-5	TRBD1	many	CASSYSRFDRGYEQYF	TGTGCCAGCAGTTACTCGCGGTTCGACAGGGGCTACGAGCAGTACTTC
TRBJ2-5	TRBV5-4	TRBD2	many	CASSLLGTKETQYF	TGTGCCAGCAGCCTTCTCGGGACTAAAGAGACCCAGTACTTC
TRBJ2-1	TRBV24-1	.	many	CATCQASEQFF	TGTGCCACCTGCCAGGCTTCTGAGCAGTTCTTC
TRBJ2-1	TRBV7-3	.	many	CASSPGQGGYNEQFF	TGTGCCAGCAGCCCGGGGCAGGGGGGCTACAATGAGCAGTTCTTC
TRBJ2-1	TRBV7-2	TRBD2	many	CASSLAVAGGQLRGNEQFF	TGTGCCAGCAGCTTAGCCGTAGCGGGGGGCCAACTGCGGGGGAATGAGCAGTTCTTC